Below are 12 T cell receptor beta chains sequenced from a single sample in a study of neoadjuvant nivolumab and ipilimumab in lung cancer (TCRdb year 2020). The time point label, as the study defines it: at surgical resection after neoadjuvant nivolumab +/- ipilimumab. Library preparation used the immunoSEQ multiplex PCR assay. In TCRdb, the immuneACCESS table is reduced to in-frame sequences with V and J assigned. These tables do not hold every clone; where another copy was compared, an unresolved V gene accounts for under half, and the others remain unexplained. The sample has approximately 2,000 clones on record, approximately 83% of them singletons. Clones ranked in the top ten supply roughly 2% of the sample. Source: adjacent normal lung tissue, taken after neoadjuvant nivolumab, alone or with ipilimumab, at or shortly before surgery. These receptors were taken from an adult with non-small cell lung cancer.

V gene TRBV5-4 combines with J gene TRBJ1-2; D is ambiguous. V lost 3 bases, J lost 5 bases, and 20 bases lay in between. The V gene's germline CDR1 is SGHNT and CDR2 YYREEE (reference sequence). The CDR3 consists of 16 residues. CDR3 nucleotide sequence: TGTGCCAGCAGCTCGCAAGCCACGCTGAACTCGTATGGCTACACCTTC. It translates to CASSSQATLNSYGYTF.

J is TRBJ2-3 and V is TRBV5-4; TRBD2 might be the D (6 bases). The V and J ends lost 1 base and 0 bases respectively, with 21 bases between them. The CDR3 runs 19 residues. Per the germline V gene, CDR1 is SGHNT and CDR2 is YYREEE (reference sequence). CDR3 in amino acids: CASSLIGHGSTSSTDTQYF. Here the CDR3 DNA reads TGTGCCAGCAGCTTGATTGGTCACGGGAGCACTTCTAGCACAGATACGCAGTATTTT.

The chain couples TRBV5-1 to TRBJ2-2; perhaps TRBD1 as D (8 bases). Trimming removed 3 bases from V and 5 bases from J, with 14 bases in between. This CDR3 spans 15 amino acids. Germline CDR1 SGHRS, CDR2 YFSETQ. The DNA of the CDR3 is TGCGCCAGCAGCTATGGACAGGGACTAACCGGGGAGCTGTTTTTT. This gives the protein CASSYGQGLTGELFF.

The V call is TRBV5-8, the J call TRBJ2-6, with 10 bases matching TRBD2. Trimming at V came to 0 bases and at J to 1 base, leaving 4 bases not matched to a gene. Germline CDR1 SGHTS, CDR2 YDEGEE. CDR3 size: 18 residues. CDR3 sequence reads: CASSLALAGVSGANVLTF. DNA of the CDR3: TGTGCCAGCAGCTTGGCTCTAGCGGGAGTATCTGGGGCCAACGTCCTGACTTTC.

This clone was recorded a few times. The J gene is TRBJ2-6, the V gene TRBV5-5; D perhaps matches TRBD1 (5 bases). The V gene's germline CDR1 is SGHKS and CDR2 YYEKEE (reference sequence). The V gene lost 4 bases and the J gene lost 3 bases, with 17 bases spanning the gap. The CDR3 is 17 amino acids. CDR3 sequence (DNA): TGTGCCAGCAGCGTGACTCCTTCCCAGGGTGGGGCCAACGTCCTGACTTTC. It translates to CASSVTPSQGGANVLTF.

The chain carries TRBV6-5 and TRBJ2-7; 14 bases match TRBD2. Germline V CDR1 and CDR2: MNHEY, SVGAGI. V lost 0 bases to trimming and J lost 3 bases; unmatched junction nucleotides: 1. This CDR3 region has 16 residues. CDR3 protein: CASSYSGTSGSYEQYF. The DNA for the CDR3 is TGTGCCAGCAGTTACTCAGGGACTAGCGGGAGCTACGAGCAGTACTTC.

The chain joins TRBV5-6 to TRBJ1-4, with D tentatively TRBD1 (6 bases). The CDR3 covers 14 residues. Trimming cost V 4 bases and J 4 bases, with 11 bases left between them. Germline lookup yields CDR1 SGHDT and CDR2 YYEEEE. This CDR3 reads CASSPGASNEKLFF. As DNA, the CDR3 is TGTGCCAGCAGCCCAGGGGCCAGTAATGAAAAACTGTTTTTT.

A remark on this clone: Distinct nucleotide sequences in the sample also encode this CDR3. The chain recombines TRBV7-2 with TRBJ1-2; TRBD1 matches 7 bases. V lost 5 bases to trimming and J lost 2 bases; unmatched junction nucleotides: 2. The CDR3 consists of 13 residues. Germline V lookup: CDR1 SGHTA, CDR2 FQGNSA. The CDR3 here is CASSQQGNYGYTF. CDR3 coding DNA: TGTGCCAGCAGCCAACAGGGGAACTATGGCTACACCTTC. Drawing the rest from reference TRBV7-2 and TRBJ1-2, the complete variable domain is GAGVSQSPSNKVTEKGKDVELRCDPISGHTALYWYRQSLGQGLEFLIYFQGNSAPDKSGLPSDRFSAERTGGSVSTLTIQRTQQEDSAVYLCASSQQGNYGYTFGSGTRLTVV.

This clone was counted a single time. The chain employs TRBV6-1 and TRBJ1-1; the D gene is possibly TRBD1 (6 bases). Trimming shortened V by 8 bases and J by 5 bases, and 9 bases separated the two germline ends. The CDR3 contains 11 residues. The germline gives CDR1 MNHNS, CDR2 SASEGT. CDR3 sequence: CASQQGTEAFF. CDR3 sequence (DNA): TGTGCCAGCCAACAGGGAACTGAAGCTTTCTTT.

The V and J genes are TRBV7-3 and TRBJ2-1; 7 positions match TRBD2. V dropped 5 bases and J dropped 2; count of bases not matched to a gene: 9. The CDR3 extends over 16 amino acids. Germline CDR1 and CDR2: SGHTA and FQGTGA. The CDR3 DNA reads TGTGCCAGCAGCCCGGGGACGGGGAGGGCCTACAATGAGCAGTTCTTC. The encoded protein is CASSPGTGRAYNEQFF.

This clone was seen more than once but under ten times. V is TRBV5-5 and J is TRBJ1-1; 8 positions agree with TRBD1. The CDR3 loop spans 15 amino acids. Germline lookup yields CDR1 SGHKS and CDR2 YYEKEE (reference sequence). Unmatched junction bases numbered 11, after V lost 4 bases and J lost 6 bases. Written as DNA, the CDR3 is TGTGCCAGCAGCGGCGAGAGACAGGGGTCGCCTGAAGCTTTCTTT. Protein sequence: CASSGERQGSPEAFF.

This clone is large by share. The chain recombines TRBV30 with TRBJ1-1; TRBD1 matches 8 bases. V was clipped by 4 bases and J by 0 bases; unmatched bases: 19. Per germline, CDR1 GTSNPN and CDR2 SVGIG (reference sequence). The CDR3 loop spans 19 amino acids. The CDR3 spells CAWTAGQEPKVVMNTEAFF. The DNA of the CDR3 is TGTGCCTGGACGGCGGGACAGGAACCTAAAGTGGTTATGAACACTGAAGCTTTCTTT.